These 23 T cell receptor beta chains were all obtained from the same sample, sequenced in a study of blood T cell repertoires in COVID-19. TCRdb's table, derived via immunoSEQ multiplex PCR, lists solely in-frame clones and lacks some. The table has about 220,000 clones, about three quarters seen once. Sequenced material: peripheral blood. These receptor sequences come from a woman in her 70s with acute or convalescent COVID-19.

J is TRBJ1-3 and V is TRBV4-1; 11 bases align to TRBD1. This CDR3 has 15 residues. From germline, CDR1 is MGHRA and CDR2 YSYEKL. Trimming at V came to 3 bases and at J to 7 bases, leaving 5 bases not matched to a gene. Here the CDR3 DNA reads TGCGCCAGCAGCCAGGCAGGGACAGGGGGGAACACCATATATTTT. This encodes CASSQAGTGGNTIYF.

This clone was seen only once. This sequence joins TRBV12-3 or TRBV12-4 and TRBJ2-1, with a tentative D call TRBD2 (7 bases). CDR3 length: 13 amino acids. Trimming pared 5 bases from V and 9 bases from J, leaving 14 bases between. The CDR3 reads CASSRGGRSEQFF. CDR3 coding DNA: TGTGCCAGCAGTAGGGGGGGAAGGAGTGAGCAGTTCTTC.

The V gene is TRBV7-2, the J gene TRBJ1-5; a possible D gene is TRBD1 (5 bases). Per germline, CDR1 SGHTA and CDR2 FQGNSA. The CDR3 length is 13 residues. The V end lost 5 bases, the J end lost 4 bases, and 9 bases lay between the germline ends. As DNA, the CDR3 is TGTGCCAGCAGCGGGGGGACGAATCAGCCCCAGCATTTT. This encodes CASSGGTNQPQHF.

The rearrangement joins TRBV4-3 to TRBJ2-1; 7 nucleotides match TRBD2. Germline V gene sequence: CDR1 LGHNA, CDR2 YSLEER. J was trimmed by 13 bases and V by 2 bases; bases with no gene match: 14. The CDR3 is 15 amino acids. The CDR3 coding sequence is TGCGCCAGCAGCCAATGGTCAACCATGGCTAGCGGACAGTTCTTC. Protein: CASSQWSTMASGQFF.

The chain recombines TRBV10-3 with TRBJ1-1, with 7 positions matching TRBD1. This CDR3 is 14 amino acids long. Losses at the gene ends were 8 bases for V and 0 bases for J; bases not matched to a gene: 6. Germline lookup yields CDR1 ENHRY and CDR2 SYGVKD. CDR3 in DNA: TGTGCCATCCGACAGGGCTATATGAACACTGAAGCTTTCTTT. Encoded protein: CAIRQGYMNTEAFF.

CDR3 amino acids: CASSSPWQNYGYTF. CDR3 nucleotides: TGTGCCAGCAGCTCTCCGTGGCAGAACTATGGCTACACCTTC. V gene TRBV11-2 combines with J gene TRBJ1-2, with D unclear. The CDR3 runs 14 residues. Per the germline V gene, CDR1 is SGHAT and CDR2 is FQNNGV. V was trimmed by 4 bases and J by 2 bases, leaving 11 bases between them. The full variable domain, rest sourced from reference TRBV11-2 and TRBJ1-2, is EAGVAQSPRYKIIEKRQSVAFWCNPISGHATLYWYQQILGQGPKLLIQFQNNGVVDDSQLPKDRFSAERLKGVDSTLKIQPAKLEDSAVYLCASSSPWQNYGYTFGSGTRLTVV.

This rearrangement joins TRBV10-3 to TRBJ1-6; 9 positions agree with TRBD1. The trim removed 11 bases at V and 6 bases at J, leaving 8 bases unmatched. Germline-derived CDR1 and CDR2 are ENHRY and SYGVKD. CDR3 length: 14 amino acids. The CDR3 bases are TGTGCCGGCAAGGACAGGGGTAGTAATTCACCCCTCCACTTT. This codes for CAGKDRGSNSPLHF.

The chain combines TRBV30 with TRBJ2-7, with 10 positions matching TRBD2. Looked up from germline, CDR1 is GTSNPN and CDR2 is SVGIG (reference sequence). CDR3 length: 14 residues. V was pared by 2 bases and J by 7 bases, with 8 bases of the junction left unmatched. DNA of the CDR3: TGTGCCTGGAGTTCAAGCGGGAGGGGGAGGGAGCAGTACGTC. This codes for CAWSSSGRGREQYV.

The V call is TRBV11-2, the J call TRBJ1-2; 9 nucleotides align to TRBD1. This CDR3 has 13 amino acids. Germline V gene lookup returns CDR1 SGHAT and CDR2 FQNNGV. V lost 5 bases and J lost 9; bases outside the gene matches: 7. The CDR3 DNA reads as TGTGCCAGCAGCCAGGGACAGGGTCGTAGCTACACCTTC. This encodes CASSQGQGRSYTF.

The table lists this clone with a count of one. The rearrangement uses TRBV5-5 and TRBJ2-1, with TRBD2 matching over 9 bases. CDR3 size: 15 residues. Germline lookup yields CDR1 SGHKS and CDR2 YYEKEE (reference sequence). V shed 3 bases, J shed 8 bases, and the junction held 9 bases outside the gene matches. CDR3 in amino acids: CASSSGTSIQYEQFF. Written as DNA, the CDR3 is TGTGCCAGCAGCTCCGGGACTAGCATCCAATATGAGCAGTTCTTC.

The V call is TRBV11-2, the J call TRBJ2-5; weak D call: TRBD1 (6 bases). CDR1 is SGHAT, CDR2 FQNNGV, per germline. V dropped 7 bases and J dropped 2 bases, with 17 bases sitting between them. The CDR3 spans 15 residues. The CDR3 sequence is CASTPAGANQETQYF. CDR3 coding DNA: TGTGCCAGCACACCCGCAGGGGCTAATCAAGAGACCCAGTACTTC.

The chain recombines TRBV12-3 or TRBV12-4 with TRBJ1-1; D is ambiguous. There are 12 residues in the CDR3. The V gene lost 3 bases and the J gene lost 1 base, with 3 bases spanning the gap. As DNA, the CDR3 is TGTGCCAGCAGTTTCTCGAACACTGAAGCTTTCTTT. Its protein is CASSFSNTEAFF.

The chain joins TRBV5-1 to TRBJ2-2; D is ambiguous. Deletions cut 0 bases from V and 2 bases from J, with 8 bases between. The CDR3 consists of 15 residues. Germline CDR1 reads SGHRS; CDR2 reads YFSETQ. The CDR3 DNA reads TGCGCCAGCAGCTTGGTGAGCGCTAACACCGGGGAGCTGTTTTTT. This translates into CASSLVSANTGELFF.

This clone was seen just once. This chain connects TRBV25-1 to TRBJ1-5, with 9 bases lining up with TRBD1. This CDR3 has 17 residues. The germline V gene encodes CDR1 MGHDK and CDR2 SYGVNS. J was trimmed by 6 bases and V by 1 base; bases with no gene match: 10. This chain's CDR3 is CASSEFGTGRLSQPQHF. CDR3 sequence (DNA): TGTGCCAGCAGTGAATTCGGGACAGGGCGTTTAAGTCAGCCCCAGCATTTT.

The rearrangement joins TRBV25-1 to TRBJ2-2, with a tentative D call TRBD1 (5 bases). Germline CDR1 reads MGHDK; CDR2 reads SYGVNS. The CDR3 sequence is 14 residues long. Deletions cut 7 bases from V and 3 bases from J, with 12 bases between. CDR3 amino acids: CASKLRGDTGELFF. Here the CDR3 DNA reads TGTGCCAGCAAGTTAAGGGGTGACACCGGGGAGCTGTTTTTT.

The chain recombines TRBV2 with TRBJ2-7; 7 nucleotides agree with TRBD1. This CDR3 is 13 amino acids long. V lost 3 bases to trimming and J lost 3 bases; unmatched junction nucleotides: 2. Germline CDR1 SNHLY, CDR2 FYNNEI. The CDR3 is CASSETGFYEQYV. CDR3 in DNA: TGTGCCAGCAGTGAGACAGGGTTCTACGAGCAGTACGTC.

The V gene is TRBV5-1, the J gene TRBJ2-7; 10 bases align to TRBD2. J gave up 2 bases and V 4 bases, and 6 bases lay outside the gene matches. The CDR3 runs to 15 residues. In germline, CDR1 is SGHRS, CDR2 YFSETQ. CDR3 amino acids: CASSPLAGDTYEQYF. DNA for the CDR3: TGCGCCAGCAGCCCTCTAGCGGGGGATACCTACGAGCAGTACTTC.

The chain couples TRBV6-5 to TRBJ2-2, with 8 bases aligning to TRBD2. In germline, CDR1 is MNHEY, CDR2 SVGAGI. This CDR3 has 14 amino acids. V lost 9 bases and J lost 5; bases outside the gene matches: 8. This CDR3 reads CASSGLGGTGELFF. The CDR3 DNA reads as TGTGCCAGTTCGGGACTAGGGGGAACCGGGGAGCTGTTTTTT.

The V call is TRBV18, the J call TRBJ1-1; possible D gene TRBD1, 5 bases. The V end was cut by 5 bases, the J end by 5 bases, with 12 bases between. Germline lookup yields CDR1 KGHSH and CDR2 LQKENI. The CDR3 is 13 amino acids. DNA for the CDR3: TGTGCCAGCTCATCCAGGGAGGCGACTGAAGCTTTCTTT. This translates into CASSSREATEAFF.

The chain has TRBV27 and TRBJ2-7; D uncertain. The CDR3 has 15 residues. Trimming cost V 2 bases and J 3 bases, with 14 bases left between them. Germline CDR1 is MNHEY and CDR2 is SMNVEV (reference sequence). CDR3 in DNA: TGTGCCAGCAGTTTACGCCGGCAGGATCTCTACGAGCAGTACTTC. As protein: CASSLRRQDLYEQYF.

The V call is TRBV19, the J call TRBJ2-4; D possibly corresponds to TRBD2 (5 bases). Germline V lookup: CDR1 LNHDA, CDR2 SQIVND (reference sequence). The CDR3 consists of 15 residues. Deletions cut 7 bases from V and 1 base from J, with 14 bases between. Here the CDR3 DNA reads TGTGCCAGTAACGATCCCGGCGGGGCCAAAAACATTCAGTACTTC. It specifies CASNDPGGAKNIQYF.

The V and J genes are TRBV30 and TRBJ2-7; TRBD2 agrees at 12 bases. The CDR3 extends over 17 amino acids. The V gene end was trimmed by 1 base and the J gene end by 3 bases; junction bases not matched to a gene: 10. Germline V gives CDR1 GTSNPN, CDR2 SVGIG (reference sequence). The CDR3 DNA sequence: TGTGCCTGGAGTGGGACTAGCGGGGACCCGACCGGCTACGAGCAGTACGTC. Protein: CAWSGTSGDPTGYEQYV.

The chain combines TRBV2 with TRBJ2-5; the D is unclear. Looked up from germline, CDR1 is SNHLY and CDR2 is FYNNEI. There are 14 residues in the CDR3. The V gene lost 7 bases and the J gene lost 4 bases, with 16 bases spanning the gap. The CDR3 loop is CASTEDIVSETQYF. In DNA form, the CDR3 reads TGTGCCAGCACCGAAGACATCGTGTCAGAGACCCAGTACTTC.